Listed here are 2 T cell receptor beta chains from one sample, sequenced in a study of T cells after posttransplantation cyclophosphamide. Sequencing was performed with immunoSEQ multiplex PCR; in TCRdb, only in-frame clones are kept and a portion is missing. This sample has tens of thousands of clones, with 85% to 95% found just once. The sequenced material came from PBMCs. The receptor set was obtained from a woman between 25 and 40 years old in good health and a related stem cell transplant donor.

V and J are TRBV10-3 and TRBJ1-4, with 7 bases aligning to TRBD1. The V gene end was trimmed by 10 bases and the J gene end by 5 bases; junction bases not matched to a gene: 4. The CDR3 has 12 amino acids. Looked up from germline, CDR1 is ENHRY and CDR2 is SYGVKD. The CDR3 region has the DNA TGTGCCACCGGGGACAGAAATGAAAAACTGTTTTTT. This gives the protein CATGDRNEKLFF.

V gene TRBV7-2 combines with J gene TRBJ1-1; the D is unclear. CDR1 and CDR2 (germline): SGHTA, FQGNSA. The V gene lost 1 base and the J gene lost 0 bases, with 9 bases spanning the gap. The CDR3 covers 15 residues. CDR3 sequence: CASSLVLTLNTEAFF. The CDR3, as DNA: TGTGCCAGCAGCTTAGTATTGACCTTGAACACTGAAGCTTTCTTT.